This T cell receptor (beta chain) was sequenced in a study of shared clonotypes between healthy human individuals. For the study at large: Three plates were used per donor for CD4 naive, three for CD4 memory, two for CD8 naive and one for CD8 memory.

With regard to this clone: The antigen is undetermined.

The sorted-subset replicate PCRs were given approximately 190 ng DNA, which is roughly 30,000 T cell genomes. Assay used: immunoSEQ multiplex PCR; TCRdb lists only in-frame clones, some missing. Of approximately 320,000 clones in the sample, about 74% are singletons; the top ten hold 10%. Broader study findings: Tissue TCR repertoires likely differ from these blood-only repertoires. Clonotypes that were shared across a few donors made up roughly 5% of naive CD4 clonotypes.

The clonotype comes from a man aged 25 to 45 in good health. Sequenced input: memory CD4+ T cells sorted from blood. Subset meaning: CD45RA-negative fraction.

The CDR3 region is CASSLRLAGANEQFF. CDR3 nucleotide sequence: TGTGCCAGCAGTTTGAGACTAGCGGGAGCCAATGAGCAGTTCTTC. The chain uses TRBV27 and TRBJ2-1; 12 bases are a match to TRBD2. With V trimmed by 3 bases and J by 6 bases, 3 bases remained unmatched. Germline V gene sequence: CDR1 MNHEY, CDR2 SMNVEV (reference sequence). This CDR3 is built from 15 residues.